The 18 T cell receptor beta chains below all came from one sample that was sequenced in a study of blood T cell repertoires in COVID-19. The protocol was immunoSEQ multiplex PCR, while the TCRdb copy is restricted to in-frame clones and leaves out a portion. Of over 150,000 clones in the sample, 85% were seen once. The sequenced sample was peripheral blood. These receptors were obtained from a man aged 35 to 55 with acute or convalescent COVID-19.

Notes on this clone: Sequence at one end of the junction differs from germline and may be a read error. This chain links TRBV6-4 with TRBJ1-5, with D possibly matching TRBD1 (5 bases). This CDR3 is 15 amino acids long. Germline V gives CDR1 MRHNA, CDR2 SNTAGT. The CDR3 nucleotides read TGTGCCAGCAGGGCGGGACTGATTAGCGATCAGCCCCAGCATTTT. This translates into CASRAGLISDQPQHF.

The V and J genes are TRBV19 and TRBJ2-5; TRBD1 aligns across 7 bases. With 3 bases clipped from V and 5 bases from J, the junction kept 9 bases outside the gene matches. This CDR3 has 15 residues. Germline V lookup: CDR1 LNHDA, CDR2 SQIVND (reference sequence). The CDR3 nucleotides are TGTGCCAGTAGTATGACAGGGTCCACGGGGGAGACCCAGTACTTC. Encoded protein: CASSMTGSTGETQYF. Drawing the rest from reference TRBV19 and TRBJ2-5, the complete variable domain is DGGITQSPKYLFRKEGQNVTLSCEQNLNHDAMYWYRQDPGQGLRLIYYSQIVNDFQKGDIAEGYSVSREKKESFPLTVTSAQKNPTAFYLCASSMTGSTGETQYFGPGTRLLVL.

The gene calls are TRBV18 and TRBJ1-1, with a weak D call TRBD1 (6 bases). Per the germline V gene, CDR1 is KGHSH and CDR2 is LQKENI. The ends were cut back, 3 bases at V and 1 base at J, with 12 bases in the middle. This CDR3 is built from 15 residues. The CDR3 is CASSPLQTGNTEAFF. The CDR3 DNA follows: TGTGCCAGCTCACCCCTTCAGACAGGGAACACTGAAGCTTTCTTT.

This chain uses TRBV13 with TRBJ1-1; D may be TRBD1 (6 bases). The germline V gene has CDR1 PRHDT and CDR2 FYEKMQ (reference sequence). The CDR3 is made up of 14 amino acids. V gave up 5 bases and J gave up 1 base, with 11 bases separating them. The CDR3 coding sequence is TGTGCCAGCAGCCCGCAGACAGGGAACACTGAAGCTTTCTTT. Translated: CASSPQTGNTEAFF.

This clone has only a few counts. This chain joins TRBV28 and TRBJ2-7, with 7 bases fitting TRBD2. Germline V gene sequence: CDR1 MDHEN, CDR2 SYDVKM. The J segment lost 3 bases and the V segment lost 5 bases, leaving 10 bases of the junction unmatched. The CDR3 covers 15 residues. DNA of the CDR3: TGTGCCAGCAGTCCCAGTAGCGGGTCCGACTACGAGCAGTACTTC. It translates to CASSPSSGSDYEQYF.

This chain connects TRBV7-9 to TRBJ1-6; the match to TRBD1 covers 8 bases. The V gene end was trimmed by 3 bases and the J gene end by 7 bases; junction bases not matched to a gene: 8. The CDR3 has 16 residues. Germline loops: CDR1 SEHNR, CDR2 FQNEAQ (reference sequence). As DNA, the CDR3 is TGTGCCAGCAGCTTGGCCGGACAGGGAGGAAATTCACCCCTCCACTTT. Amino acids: CASSLAGQGGNSPLHF.

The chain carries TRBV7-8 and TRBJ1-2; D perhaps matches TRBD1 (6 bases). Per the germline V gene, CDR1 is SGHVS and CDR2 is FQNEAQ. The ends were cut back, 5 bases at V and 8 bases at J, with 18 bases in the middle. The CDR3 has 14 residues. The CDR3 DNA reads TGTGCCAGCAGCACCGGACAGCTACTTACGGGCTACACCTTC. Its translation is CASSTGQLLTGYTF.

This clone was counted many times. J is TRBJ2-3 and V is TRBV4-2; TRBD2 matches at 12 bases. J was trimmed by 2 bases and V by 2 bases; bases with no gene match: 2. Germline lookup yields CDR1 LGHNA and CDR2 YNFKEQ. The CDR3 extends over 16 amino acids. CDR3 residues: CASSQLAGGHTDTQYF. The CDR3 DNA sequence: TGTGCCAGCAGCCAACTAGCGGGGGGGCACACAGATACGCAGTATTTT.

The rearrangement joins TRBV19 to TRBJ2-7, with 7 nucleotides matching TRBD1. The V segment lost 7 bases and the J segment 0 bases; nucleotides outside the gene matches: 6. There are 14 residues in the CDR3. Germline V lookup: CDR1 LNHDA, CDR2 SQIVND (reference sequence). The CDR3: CASKTTGDSYEQYF. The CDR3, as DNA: TGTGCCAGTAAGACCACAGGGGACTCCTACGAGCAGTACTTC.

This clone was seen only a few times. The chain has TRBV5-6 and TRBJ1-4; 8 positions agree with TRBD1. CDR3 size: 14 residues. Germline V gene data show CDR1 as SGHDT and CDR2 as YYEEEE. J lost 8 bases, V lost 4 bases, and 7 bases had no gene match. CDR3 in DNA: TGTGCCAGCAGCCCCGGACAGGGTAGGGAAAAACTGTTTTTT. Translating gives CASSPGQGREKLFF.

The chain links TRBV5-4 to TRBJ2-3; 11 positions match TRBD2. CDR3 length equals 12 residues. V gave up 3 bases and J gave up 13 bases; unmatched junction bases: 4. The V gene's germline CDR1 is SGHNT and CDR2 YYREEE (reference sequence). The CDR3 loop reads CASSSNSGGEYF. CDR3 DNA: TGTGCCAGCAGCTCCAATAGCGGGGGGGAGTATTTT.

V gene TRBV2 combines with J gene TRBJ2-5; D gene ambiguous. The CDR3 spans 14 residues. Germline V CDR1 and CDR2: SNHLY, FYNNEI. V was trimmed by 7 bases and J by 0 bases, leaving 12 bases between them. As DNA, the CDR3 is TGTGCCAGCACCTTAGCAGAATACCAAGAGACCCAGTACTTC. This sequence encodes CASTLAEYQETQYF.

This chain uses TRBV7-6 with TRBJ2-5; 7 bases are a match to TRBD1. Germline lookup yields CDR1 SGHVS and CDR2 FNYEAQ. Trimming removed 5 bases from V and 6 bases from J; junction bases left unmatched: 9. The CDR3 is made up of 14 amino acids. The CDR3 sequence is CASSTLQGSKTQYF. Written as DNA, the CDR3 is TGTGCCAGCAGCACCTTACAGGGGAGTAAGACCCAGTACTTC.

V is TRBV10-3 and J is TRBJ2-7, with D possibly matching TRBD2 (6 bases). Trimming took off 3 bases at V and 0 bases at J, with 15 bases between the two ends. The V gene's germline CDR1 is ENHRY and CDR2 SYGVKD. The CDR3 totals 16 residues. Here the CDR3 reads CAISDPGGLSSYEQYF. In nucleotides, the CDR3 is TGTGCCATCAGTGATCCCGGGGGTCTGAGCTCCTACGAGCAGTACTTC.

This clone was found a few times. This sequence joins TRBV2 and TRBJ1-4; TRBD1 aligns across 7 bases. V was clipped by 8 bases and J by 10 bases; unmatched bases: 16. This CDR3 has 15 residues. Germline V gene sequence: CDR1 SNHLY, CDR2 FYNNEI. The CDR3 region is CASGPLEGAEGKLFF. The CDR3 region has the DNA TGTGCCAGCGGACCCCTTGAGGGGGCAGAGGGAAAACTGTTTTTT.

The CDR3 bases are TGTGCCACCGCTTCCGGGACAGGGTTTTTCCAATACTACAATGAGCAGTTCTTC. It codes for CATASGTGFFQYYNEQFF. The V call is TRBV19, the J call TRBJ2-1; 9 bases are shared with TRBD1. From germline, CDR1 is LNHDA and CDR2 SQIVND (reference sequence). V was clipped by 10 bases and J by 3 bases; unmatched bases: 19. This CDR3 is 18 amino acids long.

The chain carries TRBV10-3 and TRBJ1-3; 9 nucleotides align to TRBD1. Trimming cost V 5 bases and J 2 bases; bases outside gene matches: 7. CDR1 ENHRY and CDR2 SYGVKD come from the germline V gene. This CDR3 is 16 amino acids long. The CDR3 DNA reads TGTGCCATCAGTAGGGGACAGGGTAACCCTGGAAACACCATATATTTT. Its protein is CAISRGQGNPGNTIYF.

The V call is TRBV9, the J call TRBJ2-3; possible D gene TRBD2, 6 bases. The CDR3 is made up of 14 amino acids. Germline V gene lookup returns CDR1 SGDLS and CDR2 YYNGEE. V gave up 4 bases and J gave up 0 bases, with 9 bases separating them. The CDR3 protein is CASSSGLSTDTQYF. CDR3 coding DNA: TGTGCCAGCAGCTCGGGACTTAGCACAGATACGCAGTATTTT. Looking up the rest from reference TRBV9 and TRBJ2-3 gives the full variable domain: DSGVTQTPKHLITATGQRVTLRCSPRSGDLSVYWYQQSLDQGLQFLIQYYNGEERAKGNILERFSAQQFPDLHSELNLSSLELGDSALYFCASSSGLSTDTQYFGPGTRLTVL.